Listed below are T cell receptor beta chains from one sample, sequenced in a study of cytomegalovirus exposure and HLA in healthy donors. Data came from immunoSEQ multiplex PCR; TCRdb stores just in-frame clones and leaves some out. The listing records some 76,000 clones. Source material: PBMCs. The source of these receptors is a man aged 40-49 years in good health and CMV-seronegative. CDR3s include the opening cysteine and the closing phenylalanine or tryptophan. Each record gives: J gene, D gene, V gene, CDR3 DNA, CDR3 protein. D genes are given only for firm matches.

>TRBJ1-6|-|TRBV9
TGTGCCAGCAGCGGGGGGGGCAGCCTTACCTCCTATAATTCACCCCTCCACTTT
CASSGGGSLTSYNSPLHF
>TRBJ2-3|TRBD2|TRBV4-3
TGCGCCAGCAGCCCGCACTCTAGCGGGGGGGCAGTAGATACGCAGTATTTT
CASSPHSSGGAVDTQYF
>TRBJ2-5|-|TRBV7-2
TGTGCCAGCAGCCCGTGGGGGTGGAGGGGGACCCAGTACTTC
CASSPWGWRGTQYF
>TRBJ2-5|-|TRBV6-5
TGTGCCAGCAGTTACCTAAGGACAACGGGAGAGACCCAGTACTTC
CASSYLRTTGETQYF
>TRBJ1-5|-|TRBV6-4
TGTGCCAGCAGCTCTCCTGGTGCAGATAGCAATCAGCCCCAGCATTTT
CASSSPGADSNQPQHF
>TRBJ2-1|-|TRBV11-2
TGTGCCAGCAGCTCCGCGATTAATGAGCAGTTCTTC
CASSSAINEQFF
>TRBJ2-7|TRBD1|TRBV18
TGTGCCAGCTCACTACAGGGGGCAACGAACGAGCAGTACTTC
CASSLQGATNEQYF
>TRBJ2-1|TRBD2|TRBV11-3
TGTGCCAGCAGCTTAGGACTAGCTGACAATGAGCAGTTCTTC
CASSLGLADNEQFF
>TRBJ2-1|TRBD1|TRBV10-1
TGCGCCAGCAGTGAGTCCGGACAGGGGAGACGAGAGCAGTTCTTC
CASSESGQGRREQFF
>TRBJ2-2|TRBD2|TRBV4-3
TGCGCCAGCAGCCAGGTGGCTAGCGGGAGCTACACCGGGGAGCTGTTTTTT
CASSQVASGSYTGELFF
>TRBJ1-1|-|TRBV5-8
TGTGCCAGCAGCTTGGGGGCGGGCACAAGCACTGAAGCTTTCTTT
CASSLGAGTSTEAFF
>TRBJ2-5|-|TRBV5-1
TGCGCCAGCAGCTTAAATACTGGGGCAGTCCAAGAGACCCAGTACTTC
CASSLNTGAVQETQYF
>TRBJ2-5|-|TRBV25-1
TGTGCCAGCAGTGGTCTAGCCGGAGTTTTGGAGACCCAGTACTTC
CASSGLAGVLETQYF
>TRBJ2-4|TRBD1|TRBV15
TGTGCCACCAGCAGAGAAGAGGGACAGCGGTACCTAGCCAAAAACATTCAGTACTTC
CATSREEGQRYLAKNIQYF
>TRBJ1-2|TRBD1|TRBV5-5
TGTGCCAGCAGCCCGGGGACAGGGTATGGCTACACCTTC
CASSPGTGYGYTF
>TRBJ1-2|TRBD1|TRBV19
TGTGCCAGTAAACAGGGGAACTATGGCTACACCTTC
CASKQGNYGYTF
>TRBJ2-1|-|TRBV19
TGTGCCAGTAGTAAGAGCTCCTACAATGAGCAGTTCTTC
CASSKSSYNEQFF
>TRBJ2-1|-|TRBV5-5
TGTGCCAGCAGTTGGGAGGCGGGATCCTACAATGAGCAGTTCTTC
CASSWEAGSYNEQFF
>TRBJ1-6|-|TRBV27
TGTGCCAGCAGCATGGTCGGGAGGGGAGAATCACCCCTCCACTTT
CASSMVGRGESPLHF
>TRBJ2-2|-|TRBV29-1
TGCAGCGTTCAGACAGCCGGTGGTGGGGAGCTGTTTTTT
CSVQTAGGGELFF
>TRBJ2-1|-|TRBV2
TGTGCCAGCAGTGCAGAGCGCGGTTACAATGAGCAGTTCTTC
CASSAERGYNEQFF
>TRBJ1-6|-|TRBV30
TGTGCCTGGAGTGATTCCAGGGATGCACCCCTCCACTTT
CAWSDSRDAPLHF
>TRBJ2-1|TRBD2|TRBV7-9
TGTGCCAGCAGCTACACTAGCGGGAGCCGATCCTACAATGAGCAGTTCTTC
CASSYTSGSRSYNEQFF
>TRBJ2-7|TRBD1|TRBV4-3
TGCGCCAGCAGCCTTTGGGACAGGGTGAGGAACGAGCAGTACTTC
CASSLWDRVRNEQYF
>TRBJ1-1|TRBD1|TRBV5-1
TGCGCCAGCAGCTTGACAGGGGGCAGGAACACTGAAGCTTTCTTT
CASSLTGGRNTEAFF
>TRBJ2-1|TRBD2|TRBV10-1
TGCGCCAGCAGTGAGTCGCTAGCGGGAGACTACAATGAGCAGTTCTTC
CASSESLAGDYNEQFF
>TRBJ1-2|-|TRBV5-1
TGCGCCAGCAGCCCTGGACAGAACTATGGCTACACCTTC
CASSPGQNYGYTF
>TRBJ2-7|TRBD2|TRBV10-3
TGTGCCATCAGCCTCGGGGGTAGCGGGGGTTCCTACGAGCAGTACTTC
CAISLGGSGGSYEQYF
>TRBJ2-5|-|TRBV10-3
TGTGCCATCAGTGAAACTATTAGGGAGACCCAGTACTTC
CAISETIRETQYF
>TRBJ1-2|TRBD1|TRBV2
TGTGCCAGCAGTGACCCGGGACAGGGTTTCTATGGCTACACCTTC
CASSDPGQGFYGYTF
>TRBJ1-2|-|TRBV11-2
TGTGCCAGCAGCAAAGGGGAAGGCTACACCTTC
CASSKGEGYTF
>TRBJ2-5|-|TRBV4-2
TGTGCCAGCAGCCAAGATAGGGGGGAGACCCAGTACTTC
CASSQDRGETQYF
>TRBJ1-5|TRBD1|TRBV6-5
TGTGCCAGCAGTCCGGGACAGGCTTTAAATCAGCCCCAGCATTTT
CASSPGQALNQPQHF
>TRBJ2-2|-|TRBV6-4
TGTGCCAGCAGTGACTCCACAATTGGAGGGTACACCGGGGAGCTGTTTTTT
CASSDSTIGGYTGELFF
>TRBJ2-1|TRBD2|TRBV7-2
TGTGCCAGCAGCTTAGGGACTAGCGGGAGTAAAGGCTACAATGAGCAGTTCTTC
CASSLGTSGSKGYNEQFF
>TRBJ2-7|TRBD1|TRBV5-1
TGCGCCAGCAGCTTTTCGGACAGGGTCGAGCAGTACTTC
CASSFSDRVEQYF
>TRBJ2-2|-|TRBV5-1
TGCGCCAGCAGCTTGGACGGGACCGGGGAGCTGTTTTTT
CASSLDGTGELFF
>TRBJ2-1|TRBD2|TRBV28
TGTGCCAGCAGCATCCTTCAACCCGGACTAGCGGGATCCAATGAGCAGTTCTTC
CASSILQPGLAGSNEQFF
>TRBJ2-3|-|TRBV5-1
TGCGCCAGCAGCCGGGATAGCACAGATACGCAGTATTTT
CASSRDSTDTQYF
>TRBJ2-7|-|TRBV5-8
TGTGCCAGCAGCTTGGTGTTCGTGGGTGCTCGACTAGGAACCTACGAGCAGTACTTC
CASSLVFVGARLGTYEQYF
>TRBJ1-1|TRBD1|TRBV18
TGTGCCAGCCAAACGCAGGGGGCGAATACTGAAGCTTTCTTT
CASQTQGANTEAFF
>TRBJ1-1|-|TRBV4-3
TGCGCCAGCAGCCAAGTGGCAGCGGCGAACACTGAAGCTTTCTTT
CASSQVAAANTEAFF
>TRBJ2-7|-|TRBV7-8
TGTGCCAGCAGCTTACAGGGCCGAAAATACTACGAGCAGTACTTC
CASSLQGRKYYEQYF
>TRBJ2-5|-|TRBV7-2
TGTGCCAGCAGCTTGAGGTTTGGGTGGATGGAGACCCAGTACTTC
CASSLRFGWMETQYF
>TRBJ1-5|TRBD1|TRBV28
TGTGCCAGCAGATTAGGGACAGGGACTTTCAATCAGCCCCAGCATTTT
CASRLGTGTFNQPQHF
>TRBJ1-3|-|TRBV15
TGTGCCACCAGCAGAGATGACGGCAGGGGTAGAAACACCATATATTTT
CATSRDDGRGRNTIYF
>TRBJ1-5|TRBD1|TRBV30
TGTGCCTGGAGCGCCGAGGGGACAGGGGACCCCATCAGCAATCAGCCCCAGCATTTT
CAWSAEGTGDPISNQPQHF
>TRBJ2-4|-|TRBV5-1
TGCGCCAGCAGCTTGGTGGGTGTTAGTCGGGGAGCCATAAACAAAAACATTCAGTACTTC
CASSLVGVSRGAINKNIQYF